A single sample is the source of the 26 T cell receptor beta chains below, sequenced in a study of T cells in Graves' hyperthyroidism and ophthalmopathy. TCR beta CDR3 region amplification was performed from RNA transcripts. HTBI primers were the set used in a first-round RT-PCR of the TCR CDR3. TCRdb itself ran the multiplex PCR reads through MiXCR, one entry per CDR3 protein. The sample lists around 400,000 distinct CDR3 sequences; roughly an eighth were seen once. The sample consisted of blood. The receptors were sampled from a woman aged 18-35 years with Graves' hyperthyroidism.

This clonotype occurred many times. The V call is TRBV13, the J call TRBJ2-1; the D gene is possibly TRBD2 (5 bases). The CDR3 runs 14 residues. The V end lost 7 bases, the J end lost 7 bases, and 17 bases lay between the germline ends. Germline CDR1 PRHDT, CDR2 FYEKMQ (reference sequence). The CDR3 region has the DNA TGTGCCAGCACGCACGAAGAGGGTCCTAATGAGCAGTTCTTC. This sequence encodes CASTHEEGPNEQFF. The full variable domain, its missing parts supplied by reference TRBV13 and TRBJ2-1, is AAGVIQSPRHLIKEKRETATLKCYPIPRHDTVYWYQQGPGQDPQFLISFYEKMQSDKGSIPDRFSAQQFSDYHSELNMSSLELGDSALYFCASTHEEGPNEQFFGPGTRLTVL.

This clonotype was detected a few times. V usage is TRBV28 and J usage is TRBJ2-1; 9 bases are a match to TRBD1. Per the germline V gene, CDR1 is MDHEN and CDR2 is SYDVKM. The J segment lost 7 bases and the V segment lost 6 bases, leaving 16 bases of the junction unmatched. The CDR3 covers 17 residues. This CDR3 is CASSVLSLGTGLNEQFF. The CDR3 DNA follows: TGTGCCAGCAGCGTTCTTTCTCTCGGGACAGGGCTAAATGAGCAGTTCTTC.

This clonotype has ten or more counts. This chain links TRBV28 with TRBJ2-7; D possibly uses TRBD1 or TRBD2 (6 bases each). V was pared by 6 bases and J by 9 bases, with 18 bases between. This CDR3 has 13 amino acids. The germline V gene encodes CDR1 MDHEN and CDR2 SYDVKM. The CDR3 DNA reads TGTGCCAGCAGAGACCCGGGGGCAAGGGTGCAGTACTTC. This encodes CASRDPGARVQYF.

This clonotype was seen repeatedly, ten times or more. Here the CDR3 reads CASSLGQRGNNEQFF. The CDR3 DNA sequence: TGTGCCAGCAGCTTAGGCCAGCGGGGGAACAATGAGCAGTTCTTC. The rearrangement uses TRBV11-3 and TRBJ2-1; TRBD2 agrees at 8 bases. Unmatched junction bases numbered 4, after V lost 1 base and J lost 5 bases. Per the germline V gene, CDR1 is SGHNT and CDR2 is YENEEA. The CDR3 runs 15 residues.

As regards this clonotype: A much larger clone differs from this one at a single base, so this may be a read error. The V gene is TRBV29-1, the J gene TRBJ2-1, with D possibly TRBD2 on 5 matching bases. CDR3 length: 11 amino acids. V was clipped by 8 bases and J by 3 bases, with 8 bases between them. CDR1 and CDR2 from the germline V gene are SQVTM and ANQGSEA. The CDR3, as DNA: TGCAGCATGGGGAGCTACAATGAGCAGTTCTTC. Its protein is CSMGSYNEQFF.

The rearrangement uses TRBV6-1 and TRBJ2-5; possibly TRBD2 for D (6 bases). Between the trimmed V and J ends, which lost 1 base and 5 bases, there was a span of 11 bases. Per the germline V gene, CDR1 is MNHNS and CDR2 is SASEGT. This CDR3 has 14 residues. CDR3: CASSEGAGTETQYF. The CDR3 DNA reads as TGTGCCAGCAGTGAAGGGGCGGGGACGGAGACCCAGTACTTC.

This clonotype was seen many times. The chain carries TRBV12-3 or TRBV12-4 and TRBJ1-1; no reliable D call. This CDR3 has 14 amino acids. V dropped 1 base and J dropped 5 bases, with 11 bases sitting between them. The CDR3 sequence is CASSLGLVETEAFF. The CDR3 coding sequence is TGTGCCAGCAGTTTAGGTCTAGTGGAAACTGAAGCTTTCTTT.

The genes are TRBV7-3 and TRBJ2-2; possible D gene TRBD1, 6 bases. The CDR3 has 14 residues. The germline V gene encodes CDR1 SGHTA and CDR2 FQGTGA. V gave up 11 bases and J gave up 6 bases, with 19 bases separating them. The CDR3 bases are TGTGCCTCACAACAGGGTTTTGGTCCCGGGGAGCTGTTTTTT. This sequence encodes CASQQGFGPGELFF.

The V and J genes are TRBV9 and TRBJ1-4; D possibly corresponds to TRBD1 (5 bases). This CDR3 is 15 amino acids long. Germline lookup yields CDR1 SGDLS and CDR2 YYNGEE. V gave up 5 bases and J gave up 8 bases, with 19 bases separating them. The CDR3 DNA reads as TGTGCCAGCAGTCGAAGAGGGGACGGGGGAGAAAAACTGTTTTTT. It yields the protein CASSRRGDGGEKLFF.

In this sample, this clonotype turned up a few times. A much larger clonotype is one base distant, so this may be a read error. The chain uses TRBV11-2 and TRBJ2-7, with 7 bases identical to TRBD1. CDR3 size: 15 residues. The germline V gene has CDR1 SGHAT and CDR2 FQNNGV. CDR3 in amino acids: CAGSLPGQNSYEQYF. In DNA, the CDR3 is TGTGCCGGCAGCTTACCGGGACAGAACTCCTACGAGCAGTACTTC.

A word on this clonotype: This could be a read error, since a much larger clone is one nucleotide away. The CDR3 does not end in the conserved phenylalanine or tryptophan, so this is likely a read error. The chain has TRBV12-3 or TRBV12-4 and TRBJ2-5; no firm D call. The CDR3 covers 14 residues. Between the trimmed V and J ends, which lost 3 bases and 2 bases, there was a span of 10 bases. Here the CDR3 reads CASSFFVGQETQYL. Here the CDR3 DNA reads TGTGCCAGCAGTTTTTTCGTAGGGCAAGAGACCCAGTACCTC.

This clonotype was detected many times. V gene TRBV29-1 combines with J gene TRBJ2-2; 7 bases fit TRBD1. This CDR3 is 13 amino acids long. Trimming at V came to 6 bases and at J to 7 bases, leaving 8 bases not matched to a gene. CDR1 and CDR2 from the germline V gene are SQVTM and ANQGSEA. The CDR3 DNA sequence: TGCAGCGTCGTTAAACAGGGGAACGGGGAGCTGTTTTTT. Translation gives CSVVKQGNGELFF.

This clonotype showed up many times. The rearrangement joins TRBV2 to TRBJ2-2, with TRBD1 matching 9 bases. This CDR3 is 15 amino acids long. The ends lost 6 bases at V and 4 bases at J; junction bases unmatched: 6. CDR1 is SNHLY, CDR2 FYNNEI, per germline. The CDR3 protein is CASRQGAQGTGELFF. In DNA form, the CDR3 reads TGTGCCAGCAGACAGGGGGCGCAGGGCACCGGGGAGCTGTTTTTT. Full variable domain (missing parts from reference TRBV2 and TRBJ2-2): EPEVTQTPSHQVTQMGQEVILRCVPISNHLYFYWYRQILGQKVEFLVSFYNNEISEKSEIFDDQFSVERPDGSNFTLKIRSTKLEDSAMYFCASRQGAQGTGELFFGEGSRLTVL.

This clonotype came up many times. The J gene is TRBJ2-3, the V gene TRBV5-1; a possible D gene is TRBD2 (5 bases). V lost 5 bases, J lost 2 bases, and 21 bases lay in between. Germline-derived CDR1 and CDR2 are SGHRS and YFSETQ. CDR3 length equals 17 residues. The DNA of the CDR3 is TGCGCCAGCAGTCCGACCGGGCTTAGCGTTGTCACAGATACGCAGTATTTT. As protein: CASSPTGLSVVTDTQYF.

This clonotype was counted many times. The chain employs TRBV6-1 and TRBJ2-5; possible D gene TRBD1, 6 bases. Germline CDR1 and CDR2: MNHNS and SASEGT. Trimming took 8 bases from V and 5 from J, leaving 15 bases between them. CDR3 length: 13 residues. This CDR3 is CASEPTGLETQYF. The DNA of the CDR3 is TGTGCCAGCGAACCTACAGGGTTGGAGACCCAGTACTTC.

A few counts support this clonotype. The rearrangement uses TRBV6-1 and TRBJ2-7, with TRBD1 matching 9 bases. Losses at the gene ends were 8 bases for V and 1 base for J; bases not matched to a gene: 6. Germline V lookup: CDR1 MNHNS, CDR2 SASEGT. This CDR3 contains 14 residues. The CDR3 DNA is TGTGCCAGCCTGACCGGGACAGGGTCCTACGAGCAGTACTTC. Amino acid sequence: CASLTGTGSYEQYF.

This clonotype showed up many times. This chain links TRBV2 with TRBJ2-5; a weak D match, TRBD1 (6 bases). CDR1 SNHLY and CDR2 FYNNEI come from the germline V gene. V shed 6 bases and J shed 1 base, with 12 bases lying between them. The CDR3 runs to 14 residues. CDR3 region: CASSPTDSQETQYF. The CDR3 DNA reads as TGTGCCAGCAGCCCCACGGACAGCCAAGAGACCCAGTACTTC.

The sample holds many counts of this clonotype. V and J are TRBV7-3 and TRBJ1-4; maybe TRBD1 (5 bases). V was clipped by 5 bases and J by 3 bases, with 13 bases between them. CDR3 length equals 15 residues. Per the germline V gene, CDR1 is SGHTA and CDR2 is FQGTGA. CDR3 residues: CASSPTGLPNEKLFF. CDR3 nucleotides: TGTGCCAGCAGCCCCACAGGACTACCTAATGAAAAACTGTTTTTT. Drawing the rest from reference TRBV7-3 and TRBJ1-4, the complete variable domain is GAGVSQTPSNKVTEKGKYVELRCDPISGHTALYWYRQSLGQGPEFLIYFQGTGAADDSGLPNDRFFAVRPEGSVSTLKIQRTERGDSAVYLCASSPTGLPNEKLFFGSGTQLSVL.

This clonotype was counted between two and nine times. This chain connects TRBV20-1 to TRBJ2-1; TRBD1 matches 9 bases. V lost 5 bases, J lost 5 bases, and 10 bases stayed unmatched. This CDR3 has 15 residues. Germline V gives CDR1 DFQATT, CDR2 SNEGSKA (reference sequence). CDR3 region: CSAATGTGSDNEQFF. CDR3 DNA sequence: TGCAGTGCTGCAACCGGGACAGGGTCGGACAATGAGCAGTTCTTC.

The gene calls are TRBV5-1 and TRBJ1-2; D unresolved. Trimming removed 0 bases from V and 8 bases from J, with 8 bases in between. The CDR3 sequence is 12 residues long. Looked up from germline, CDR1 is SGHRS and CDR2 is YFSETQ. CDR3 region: CASSLAEAGYTF. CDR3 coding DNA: TGCGCCAGCAGCTTGGCAGAGGCAGGCTACACCTTC.

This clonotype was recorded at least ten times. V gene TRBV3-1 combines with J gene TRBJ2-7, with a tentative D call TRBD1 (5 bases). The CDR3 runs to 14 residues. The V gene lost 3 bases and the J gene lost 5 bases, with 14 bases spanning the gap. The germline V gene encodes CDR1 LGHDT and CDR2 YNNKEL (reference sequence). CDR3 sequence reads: CASSQGRATHEQYF. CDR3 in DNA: TGTGCCAGCAGCCAGGGCAGGGCAACGCACGAGCAGTACTTC.

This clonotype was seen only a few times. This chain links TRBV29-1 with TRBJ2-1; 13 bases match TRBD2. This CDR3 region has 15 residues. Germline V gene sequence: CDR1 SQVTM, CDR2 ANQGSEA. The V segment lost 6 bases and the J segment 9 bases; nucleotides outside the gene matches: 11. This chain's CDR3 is CSVFLRTSGRSEQFF. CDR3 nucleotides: TGCAGCGTCTTCCTTAGGACTAGCGGGAGAAGTGAGCAGTTCTTC.

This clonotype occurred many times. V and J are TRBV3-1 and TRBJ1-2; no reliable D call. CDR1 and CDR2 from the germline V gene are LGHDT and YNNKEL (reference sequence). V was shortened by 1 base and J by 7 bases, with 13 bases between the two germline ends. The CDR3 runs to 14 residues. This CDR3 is CASSQATVSGGYTF. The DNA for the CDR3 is TGTGCCAGCAGCCAAGCGACCGTCTCAGGTGGCTACACCTTC. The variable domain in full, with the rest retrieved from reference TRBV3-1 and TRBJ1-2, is DTAVSQTPKYLVTQMGNDKSIKCEQNLGHDTMYWYKQDSKKFLKIMFSYNNKELIINETVPNRFSPKSPDKAHLNLHINSLELGDSAVYFCASSQATVSGGYTFGSGTRLTVV.

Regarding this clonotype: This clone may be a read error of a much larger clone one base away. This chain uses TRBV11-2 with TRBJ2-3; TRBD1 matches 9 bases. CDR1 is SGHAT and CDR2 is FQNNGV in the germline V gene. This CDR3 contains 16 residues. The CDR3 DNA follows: TGCGCCAGCAGCTTGGTCGGACAGGGGAGGACAGATACGCAGTATTTT. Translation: CASSLVGQGRTDTQYF.

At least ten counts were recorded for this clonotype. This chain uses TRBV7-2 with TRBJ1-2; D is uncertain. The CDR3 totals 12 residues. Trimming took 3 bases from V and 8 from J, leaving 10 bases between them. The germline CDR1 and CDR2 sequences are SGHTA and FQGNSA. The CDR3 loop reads CASSFRPKGYTF. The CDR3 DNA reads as TGTGCCAGCAGCTTTCGTCCGAAAGGCTACACCTTC.

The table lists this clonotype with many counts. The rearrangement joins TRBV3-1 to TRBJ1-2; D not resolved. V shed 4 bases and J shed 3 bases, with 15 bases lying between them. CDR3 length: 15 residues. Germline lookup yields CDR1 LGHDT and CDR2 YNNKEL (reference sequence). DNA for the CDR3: TGTGCCAGCAGCCGACGGTCCCTGCCACACTATGGCTACACCTTC. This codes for CASSRRSLPHYGYTF.